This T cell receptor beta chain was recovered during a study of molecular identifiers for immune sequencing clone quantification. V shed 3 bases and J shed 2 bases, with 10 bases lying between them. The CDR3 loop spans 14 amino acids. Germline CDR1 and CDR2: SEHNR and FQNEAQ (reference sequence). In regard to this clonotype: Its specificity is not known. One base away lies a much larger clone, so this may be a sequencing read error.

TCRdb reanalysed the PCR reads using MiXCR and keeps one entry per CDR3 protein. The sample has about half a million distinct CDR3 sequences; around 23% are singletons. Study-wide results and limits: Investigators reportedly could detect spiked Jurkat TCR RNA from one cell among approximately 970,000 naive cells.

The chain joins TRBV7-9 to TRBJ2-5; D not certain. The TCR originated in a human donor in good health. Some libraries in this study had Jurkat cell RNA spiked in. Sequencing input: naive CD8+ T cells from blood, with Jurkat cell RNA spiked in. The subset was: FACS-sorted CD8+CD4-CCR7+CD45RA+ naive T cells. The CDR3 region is CASSFAFQQETQYF. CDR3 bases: TGTGCCAGCAGCTTCGCTTTCCAGCAAGAGACCCAGTACTTC.